This T cell receptor beta chain appears in the sequencing data of a study of cytomegalovirus exposure and HLA in healthy donors. Study-wide results and caveats: Per a prior analysis, the majority of TCR beta V segments were productive roughly 90% or roughly 30% of the time.

Concerning this clone itself: Antigen specificity is unknown.

The PCR contained 60 Vbeta and 13 Jbeta primers. The assay was immunoSEQ multiplex PCR, and TCRdb's table has in-frame clones only and misses some. Counted here are 90,000 to 150,000 clones, 15% occurring once; the ten biggest clones make up 1.9%. The origin of this receptor is a woman aged 18 to 35 in good health and CMV-seronegative. Input material: PBMCs.

The CDR3 sequence is CASSLGTSAYEQYF. The CDR3 DNA sequence: TGTGCCAGCAGTTTAGGGACTAGCGCGTACGAGCAGTACTTC. The chain uses TRBV28 and TRBJ2-7; 10 bases are a match to TRBD2. Germline CDR1 is MDHEN and CDR2 is SYDVKM. J was trimmed by 4 bases and V by 2 bases; bases with no gene match: 2. The CDR3 is 14 residues long.